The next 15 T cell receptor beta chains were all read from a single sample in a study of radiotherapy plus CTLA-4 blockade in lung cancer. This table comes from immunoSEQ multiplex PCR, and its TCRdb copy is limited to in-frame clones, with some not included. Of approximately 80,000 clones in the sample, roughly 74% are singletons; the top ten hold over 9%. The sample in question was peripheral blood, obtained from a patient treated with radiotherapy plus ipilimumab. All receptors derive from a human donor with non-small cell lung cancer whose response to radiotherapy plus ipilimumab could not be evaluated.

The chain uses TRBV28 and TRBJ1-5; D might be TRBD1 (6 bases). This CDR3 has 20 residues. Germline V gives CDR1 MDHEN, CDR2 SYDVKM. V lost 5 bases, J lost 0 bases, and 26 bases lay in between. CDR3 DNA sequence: TGTGCCAGCAGTACTACCAGGACAGAAATCACGTTTTATAGCAATCAGCCCCAGCATTTT. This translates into CASSTTRTEITFYSNQPQHF.

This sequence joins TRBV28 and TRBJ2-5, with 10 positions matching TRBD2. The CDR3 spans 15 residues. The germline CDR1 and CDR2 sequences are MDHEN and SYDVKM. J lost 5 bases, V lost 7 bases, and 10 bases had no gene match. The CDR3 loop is CASKSLAGVRETQYF. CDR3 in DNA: TGTGCCAGCAAGTCCCTAGCGGGGGTGCGCGAGACCCAGTACTTC.

The CDR3 DNA is TGTGCCAGGGCGGGGAGGACAAAGGCGAACACTGAAGCTTTCTTT. Translating it yields CARAGRTKANTEAFF. The chain is built from TRBV2 and TRBJ1-1, with TRBD1 as a possible D gene (5 bases). The germline CDR1 and CDR2 sequences are SNHLY and FYNNEI. CDR3 length equals 15 residues. V shed 9 bases and J shed 1 base, with 18 bases lying between them.

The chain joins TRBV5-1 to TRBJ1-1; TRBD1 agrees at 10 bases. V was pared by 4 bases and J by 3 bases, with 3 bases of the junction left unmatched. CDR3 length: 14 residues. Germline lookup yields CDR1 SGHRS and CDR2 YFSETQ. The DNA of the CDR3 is TGCGCCAGCAGCCCCGACAGGGGGCACACTGAAGCTTTCTTT. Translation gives CASSPDRGHTEAFF.

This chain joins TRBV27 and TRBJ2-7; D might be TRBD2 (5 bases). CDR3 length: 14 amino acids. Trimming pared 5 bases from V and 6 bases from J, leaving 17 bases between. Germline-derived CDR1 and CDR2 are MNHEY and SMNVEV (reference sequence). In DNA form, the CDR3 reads TGTGCCAGCAGTCCGGGCCATGAGGGCACCGAGCAGTACTTC. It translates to CASSPGHEGTEQYF.

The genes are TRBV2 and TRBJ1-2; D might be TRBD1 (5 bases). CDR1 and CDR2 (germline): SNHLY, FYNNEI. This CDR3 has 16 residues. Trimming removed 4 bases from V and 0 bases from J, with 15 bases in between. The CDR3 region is CASSAGDPNPNYGYTF. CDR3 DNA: TGTGCCAGCAGTGCGGGGGACCCAAATCCTAACTATGGCTACACCTTC.

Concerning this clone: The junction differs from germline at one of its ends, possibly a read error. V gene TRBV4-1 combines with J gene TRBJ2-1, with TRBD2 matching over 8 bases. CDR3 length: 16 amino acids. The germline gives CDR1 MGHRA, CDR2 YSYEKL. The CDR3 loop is CASSQEASGGSYEQFF. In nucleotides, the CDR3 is TGCGCCAGCAGTCAAGAGGCAAGCGGGGGATCTTATGAGCAGTTCTTC.

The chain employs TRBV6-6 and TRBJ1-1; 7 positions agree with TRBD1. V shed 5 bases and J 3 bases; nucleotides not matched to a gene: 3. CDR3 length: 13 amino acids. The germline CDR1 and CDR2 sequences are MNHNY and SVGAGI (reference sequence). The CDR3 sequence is CASSRQGDTEAFF. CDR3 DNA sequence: TGTGCCAGCAGTCGACAGGGAGACACTGAAGCTTTCTTT.

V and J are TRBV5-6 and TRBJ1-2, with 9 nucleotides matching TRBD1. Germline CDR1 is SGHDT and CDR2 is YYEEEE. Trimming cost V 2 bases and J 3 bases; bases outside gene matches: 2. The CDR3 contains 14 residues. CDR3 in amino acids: CASSFGTGYYGYTF. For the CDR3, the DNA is TGTGCCAGCAGCTTCGGGACAGGGTACTATGGCTACACCTTC.

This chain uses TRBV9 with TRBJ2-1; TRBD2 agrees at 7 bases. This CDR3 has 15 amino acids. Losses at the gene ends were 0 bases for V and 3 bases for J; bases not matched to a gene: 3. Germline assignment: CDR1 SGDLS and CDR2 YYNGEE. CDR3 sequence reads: CASSVDGGNYNEQFF. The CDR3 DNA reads TGTGCCAGCAGCGTAGACGGGGGGAACTACAATGAGCAGTTCTTC.

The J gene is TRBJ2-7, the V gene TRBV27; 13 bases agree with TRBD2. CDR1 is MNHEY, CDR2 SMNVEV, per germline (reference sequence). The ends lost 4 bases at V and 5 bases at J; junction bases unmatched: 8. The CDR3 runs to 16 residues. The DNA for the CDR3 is TGTGCCAGCAGTTCGCGGACTAGCGGGAGAATCGACGAGCAGTACTTC. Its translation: CASSSRTSGRIDEQYF.

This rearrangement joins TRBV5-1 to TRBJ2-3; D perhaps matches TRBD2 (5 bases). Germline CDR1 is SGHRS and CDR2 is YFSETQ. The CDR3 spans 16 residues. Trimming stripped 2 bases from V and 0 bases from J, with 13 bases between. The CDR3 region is CASSLNAGDSTDTQYF. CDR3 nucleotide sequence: TGCGCCAGCAGCTTAAACGCGGGCGATAGCACAGATACGCAGTATTTT.

CDR3 sequence: CASSLGGTSGGGDTQYF. The CDR3 DNA is TGTGCCAGCAGCTTAGGGGGAACTAGCGGGGGAGGGGATACGCAGTATTTT. This chain joins TRBV7-8 and TRBJ2-3; 11 positions match TRBD2. CDR1 and CDR2 from the germline V gene are SGHVS and FQNEAQ. The CDR3 totals 17 residues. The trim removed 1 base at V and 6 bases at J, leaving 9 bases unmatched.

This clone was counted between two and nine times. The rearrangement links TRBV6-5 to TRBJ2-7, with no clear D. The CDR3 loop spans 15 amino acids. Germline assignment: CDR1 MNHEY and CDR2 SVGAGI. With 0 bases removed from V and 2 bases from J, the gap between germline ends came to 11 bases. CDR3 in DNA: TGTGCCAGCAGTTACTCGAGGTTTGCGGCCTACGAGCAGTACTTC. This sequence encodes CASSYSRFAAYEQYF.

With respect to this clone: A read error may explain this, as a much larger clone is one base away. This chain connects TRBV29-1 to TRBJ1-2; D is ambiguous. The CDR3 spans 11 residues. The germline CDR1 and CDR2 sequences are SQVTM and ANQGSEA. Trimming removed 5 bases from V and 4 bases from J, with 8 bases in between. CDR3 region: CSVSGVYGYTF. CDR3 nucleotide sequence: TGCAGCGTTTCCGGGGTCTATGGCTACACCTTC.